Included here is one T cell receptor (beta chain) sequence, with context. There is no known antigen for this receptor. No clone much larger than this one lies a single base away; base qualities are absent. From cysteine to phenylalanine, the CDR3 is 14 amino acids long. Solely the CDR3 DNA is kept, with 42 bases framed from the first base. V is reduced by 3 bases and J by 0 bases, leaving a spacing of 9 bases between them. Libraries were built with PCR. TCR sequencing of DNA from cultured CD4+ T cells used the Oncomine TCR Beta short-read assay at the Johns Hopkins FTIC core. The QIAamp micro DNA kit was used to extract genomic DNA from the cultured CD4+ T cells. Oncomine TCR Beta libraries from cultured CD4+ T cells were pooled using unique dual indexes and sequenced on an Illumina iSeq 100. On the authors' methods: Non-productive sequences were removed, and CDR3s that did not start with C, did not end with F or W, or were shorter than 7 amino acids were discarded. Antigen-specific clonotypes were identified with the MANAFEST web application by comparing peptide-stimulated wells with reference and other culture wells. To be called positive, a clone needed an FDR below 0.05, an odds ratio above 5, and a productive frequency above 0.1% in at least two of three replicate wells. A clonotype was classed as cross-reactive if the clonotype showed significant expansion both in SARS-CoV-2 spike wells and in at least one common cold coronavirus spike condition. Similarity between CDR3 sequences was evaluated in R version 3.6.1 using Levenshtein distances (stringdist) and unrooted phylogenetic trees (ape). The public reads were quality trimmed at Q25 with fastp and then assembled into clones with MiXCR by TCRdb, keeping productive beta chains. Every CDR3 protein is listed once, alongside the most common genes and DNA of its rows. The V and J calls and clone size are TCRdb's, not the authors'. In this sample the table shows thousands of distinct CDR3 sequences, 30% to 35% of which occur a single time. The ten largest clonotypes hold 22% of the sample.

This sample is part of a study of vaccination and CD4 T cells after COVID-19 (dated by TCRdb to between 2021 and 2023). For the study in its entirety: Six males and four females were included in the convalescent cohort, with two Hispanic individuals, seven Caucasians, two Asians and one multiracial person represented. Participants got two doses of the Pfizer-BioNTech BNT162b2 vaccine (n=8) or two doses of the Moderna mRNA-1273 vaccine (n=2). Post-COVID blood samples from convalescent patients were collected a median of roughly 100 days after diagnosis, with a range of 35 to 161 days. Post-vaccine blood samples were obtained a median of about 77 days after the second vaccine dose, with a range of about 14 to 250 days. For stimulating the cultures, overlapping spike peptide pools were used, derived from SARS-CoV-2 as well as from the common cold coronaviruses HCoV-NL63, HCoV-OC43 and HCoV-229E. As controls, cultures received a CEFX viral epitope pool (the positive control), an HIV-1 Nef peptide pool (the negative control), or no peptide at all. In over 8 COVID-19 convalescent patients and 4 infection-naive healthy vaccine recipients, researchers compared the spike-specific CD4+ TCR repertoire from before mRNA vaccination with the repertoire from after. An earlier paper using these donors assessed, at the TCR clonotype level, memory CD4+ T cell crossreactivity between SARS-CoV-2 and common cold coronavirus spike proteins.

The research as a whole found: The median count of SARS-CoV-2-reactive clonotypes went up from about 23 after infection to a few dozen after vaccination, although the change was not significant. Only a relatively small number of convalescent patients were included in the study, and early timepoints following natural infection were not analyzed. Among convalescent patients, a median 86.3% of the SARS-CoV-2-reactive clones seen after vaccination appeared only after vaccination, which suggests priming specific to the vaccine. Nearly all vaccine-specific clones in convalescent patients (304 of 307) were mono-reactive for SARS-CoV-2 spike rather than cross-reactive with common cold coronaviruses.

The meaning of the sample's treatment or condition label: approximately 11-day PBMC culture with coronavirus spike peptide pools or control peptides (ViraFEST assay). CD4+ T cells from unexposed donors were collected before the COVID-19 pandemic (2011-2018). The ViraFEST assay was used in the study, in which antigen-specific T cells were expanded with peptide pools and expanded clonotypes were subsequently identified by TCR sequencing. Each well held about 2.2 million PBMCs cultured in IMDM containing around 5.1% human AB serum and 10 IU/ml IL-2, with 10 ug/ml peptide pools added. Half of the culture medium was replaced with fresh IL-2-containing medium on days 3 and 7. Once the cells had been in culture for roughly 10 days, the EasySep CD4+ T cell isolation kit was used to isolate CD4+ T cells by negative selection. Unexposed donor CD4+ T cells were tested for reactivity to SARS-CoV-2 S and N and four common cold coronavirus spike pools, as cell number allowed. Ficoll-Paque Plus gradient centrifugation was used to isolate PBMCs from whole blood, and the isolated PBMCs were then either used fresh or cryopreserved at -140C. Culture conditions were generally each tested in triplicate wells. Leukapheresis product for the unexposed donors was purchased commercially.

Rearrangement joined TRBV12-3 or TRBV12-4 to TRBJ2-7; matching of 6 bases hints at TRBD1 as the D gene. Sample: CD4+ T cells from blood, cultured in vitro. The sequence came from a human donor in good health. At the DNA level, the sequence is TGTGCCAGCAGTTTTGGACAGAGCTCCTACGAGCAGTACTTC. It translates as CASSFGQSSYEQYF.